Presented here are 8 T cell receptor beta chains from one specimen sequenced in a study of blood T cell repertoires in COVID-19. This table comes from immunoSEQ multiplex PCR, and its TCRdb copy is limited to in-frame clones, with some not included. The sample records approximately 310,000 clones, 85% being singletons. Sample: PBMCs or T cells enriched from blood (not recorded which). The receptors stem from a woman in her twenties or thirties who had been exposed to COVID-19.

V gene TRBV12-3 or TRBV12-4 combines with J gene TRBJ1-1, with 8 bases fitting TRBD1. V lost 7 bases, J lost 11 bases, and 12 bases stayed unmatched. The CDR3 contains 13 residues. CDR3 in DNA: TGTGCCAGCACCACTTCAGGGGGCGCTTACGCTTTCTTT. This codes for CASTTSGGAYAFF.

The rearrangement uses TRBV27 and TRBJ1-1; 8 nucleotides line up with TRBD1. CDR3 length: 14 amino acids. With V trimmed by 3 bases and J by 4 bases, 4 bases remained unmatched. The germline V gene encodes CDR1 MNHEY and CDR2 SMNVEV (reference sequence). CDR3 loop: CASSFSGGVTEAFF. CDR3 coding DNA: TGTGCCAGCAGTTTTTCAGGGGGCGTCACTGAAGCTTTCTTT.

This chain links TRBV5-1 with TRBJ2-1; the match to TRBD1 covers 7 bases. The germline V gene encodes CDR1 SGHRS and CDR2 YFSETQ. There are 15 residues in the CDR3. V lost 5 bases, J lost 4 bases, and 9 bases stayed unmatched. The CDR3 is CASRVQGSPYNEQFF. The DNA of the CDR3 is TGCGCCAGCAGGGTACAGGGGTCTCCTTACAATGAGCAGTTCTTC.

The rearrangement links TRBV2 to TRBJ2-5; 8 nucleotides match TRBD2. CDR3 length: 13 residues. In germline, CDR1 is SNHLY, CDR2 FYNNEI. The J segment lost 5 bases and the V segment lost 11 bases, leaving 10 bases of the junction unmatched. The CDR3 nucleotides read TGTGCCGGAGAAGCGGGAGTAAGGGAGACCCAGTACTTC. Translated: CAGEAGVRETQYF. Using reference TRBV2 and TRBJ2-5 for the parts outside the CDR3, the full variable domain is EPEVTQTPSHQVTQMGQEVILRCVPISNHLYFYWYRQILGQKVEFLVSFYNNEISEKSEIFDDQFSVERPDGSNFTLKIRSTKLEDSAMYFCAGEAGVRETQYFGPGTRLLVL.

This sequence joins TRBV6-2 or TRBV6-3 and TRBJ1-5; D is unresolved. Germline V gene sequence: CDR1 MNHEY, CDR2 SVGEGT. Trimming took off 0 bases at V and 7 bases at J, with 22 bases between the two ends. The length of the CDR3 is 18 residues. CDR3 residues: CASSYSRIGDRAGQPQHF. DNA of the CDR3: TGTGCCAGCAGTTACTCAAGGATCGGGGATCGGGCCGGGCAGCCCCAGCATTTT.

The rearrangement uses TRBV5-4 and TRBJ2-4; 7 bases align to TRBD1. The CDR3 length is 13 residues. Trimming cost V 4 bases and J 8 bases; bases outside gene matches: 6. CDR1 is SGHNT and CDR2 is YYREEE in the germline V gene (reference sequence). CDR3 protein: CASSTGQEYIQYF. The DNA for the CDR3 is TGTGCCAGCAGCACAGGACAGGAATACATTCAGTACTTC.

The rearrangement joins TRBV5-1 to TRBJ2-5, with D possibly matching TRBD1 (6 bases). CDR3 size: 15 residues. V gave up 4 bases and J gave up 2 bases, with 15 bases separating them. Germline loops: CDR1 SGHRS, CDR2 YFSETQ. The CDR3 DNA sequence: TGCGCCAGCAGCAATGTTGGGACAAATCAAGAGACCCAGTACTTC. This translates into CASSNVGTNQETQYF. Filled out from reference TRBV5-1 and TRBJ2-5, the complete variable domain reads KAGVTQTPRYLIKTRGQQVTLSCSPISGHRSVSWYQQTPGQGLQFLFEYFSETQRNKGNFPGRFSGRQFSNSRSEMNVSTLELGDSALYLCASSNVGTNQETQYFGPGTRLLVL.

V and J are TRBV27 and TRBJ2-1; TRBD2 is a possible D gene (6 bases). Germline V gene lookup returns CDR1 MNHEY and CDR2 SMNVEV (reference sequence). V was pared by 6 bases and J by 8 bases, with 17 bases between. The CDR3 runs 14 residues. Here the CDR3 DNA reads TGTGCCAGCAGCAGACTAGACTCATCCCATGAGCAGTTCTTC. Its translation is CASSRLDSSHEQFF.